This passage covers 18 T cell receptor beta chains from one sample sequenced in a study of response to subunit inactivated influenza vaccine. TCRdb redid the calling of the RT-PCR reads with MiXCR, one entry per CDR3 protein. The sample consists of approximately 680,000 distinct CDR3 sequences, around 14% of them appearing once. This specimen was PBMCs from blood, taken roughly 12 days after vaccination. Every receptor here comes from a man over 45 who received an inactivated influenza vaccine.

The table lists this clonotype with many counts. In DNA, the CDR3 is TGTGCCAGCAGACTTGGTGGGGCAGGGAACACTGAAGCTTTCTTT. Its translation: CASRLGGAGNTEAFF. The chain couples TRBV5-5 to TRBJ1-1; TRBD1 might be the D (5 bases). The CDR3 covers 15 residues. Trimming cost V 5 bases and J 1 base, with 15 bases left between them. The germline CDR1 and CDR2 sequences are SGHKS and YYEKEE (reference sequence).

This clonotype was seen many times. The V gene is TRBV7-2, the J gene TRBJ2-3; a possible D gene is TRBD2 (6 bases). The length of the CDR3 is 14 residues. Between the trimmed V and J ends, which lost 4 bases and 3 bases, there was a span of 11 bases. Germline V gene data show CDR1 as SGHTA and CDR2 as FQGNSA. As DNA, the CDR3 is TGTGCCAGCAGCTACCAAGGAGGGACAGATACGCAGTATTTT. Protein: CASSYQGGTDTQYF.

This clonotype has ten or more counts. V and J are TRBV4-3 and TRBJ1-5; D is uncertain. The CDR3 sequence is 15 residues long. The V gene lost 4 bases and the J gene lost 1 base, with 11 bases spanning the gap. Germline CDR1 is LGHNA and CDR2 is YSLEER. The CDR3 reads CASSPLVGSNQPQHF. CDR3 DNA sequence: TGCGCCAGCAGCCCCTTGGTGGGGAGCAATCAGCCCCAGCATTTT.

This clonotype was picked up many times. The CDR3 reads CASSPGATNEQFF. CDR3 bases: TGCGCCAGCAGCCCGGGAGCCACCAATGAGCAGTTCTTC. V gene TRBV5-1 combines with J gene TRBJ2-1, with a possible D match to TRBD2 (6 bases). CDR1 is SGHRS, CDR2 YFSETQ, per germline. The CDR3 is 13 residues long. V was trimmed by 4 bases and J by 6 bases, leaving 11 bases between them.

V is TRBV5-5 and J is TRBJ1-6; D might be TRBD1 (6 bases). CDR1 and CDR2 from the germline V gene are SGHKS and YYEKEE (reference sequence). CDR3 length: 17 amino acids. The germline V and J ends were trimmed by 2 bases and 0 bases, with 12 bases remaining between them. The CDR3 reads CASSFTGRSSYNSPLHF. DNA of the CDR3: TGTGCCAGCAGCTTCACAGGGAGGAGCTCCTATAATTCACCCCTCCACTTT.

The chain employs TRBV11-2 and TRBJ2-5; 7 bases line up with TRBD1. The CDR3 has 15 amino acids. With V trimmed by 4 bases and J by 5 bases, 10 bases remained unmatched. Germline lookup yields CDR1 SGHAT and CDR2 FQNNGV. CDR3 residues: CASSSHRGSKETQYF. The DNA of the CDR3 is TGTGCCAGCAGCTCCCACAGGGGTTCGAAGGAGACCCAGTACTTC. The whole variable domain, filled in from reference TRBV11-2 and TRBJ2-5, reads EAGVAQSPRYKIIEKRQSVAFWCNPISGHATLYWYQQILGQGPKLLIQFQNNGVVDDSQLPKDRFSAERLKGVDSTLKIQPAKLEDSAVYLCASSSHRGSKETQYFGPGTRLLVL.

This clonotype was picked up a small number of times. CDR3 in amino acids: CASSYTRLVDTQYF. CDR3 DNA sequence: TGTGCCAGCAGTTACACCCGACTTGTCGATACGCAGTATTTT. The chain combines TRBV6-5 with TRBJ2-3, with D unresolved. Trimming took off 2 bases at V and 6 bases at J, with 12 bases between the two ends. Germline assignment: CDR1 MNHEY and CDR2 SVGAGI. The length of the CDR3 is 14 residues.

The chain carries TRBV6-5 and TRBJ2-1; 12 nucleotides line up with TRBD2. This CDR3 is built from 19 residues. Germline V lookup: CDR1 MNHEY, CDR2 SVGAGI. J lost 6 bases, V lost 0 bases, and 12 bases had no gene match. The CDR3 protein is CASSYSVVRTSGMGNEQFF. CDR3 nucleotides: TGTGCCAGCAGTTACTCGGTGGTCCGGACTAGCGGGATGGGCAATGAGCAGTTCTTC.

J is TRBJ2-2 and V is TRBV7-9, with D unresolved. CDR1 and CDR2 (germline): SEHNR, FQNEAQ (reference sequence). The CDR3 totals 12 residues. The V gene lost 9 bases and the J gene lost 6 bases, with 11 bases spanning the gap. CDR3 sequence: CAREVAPGELFF. The CDR3 region has the DNA TGTGCCAGAGAGGTTGCCCCCGGGGAGCTGTTTTTT.

This clonotype has only a few counts. The chain links TRBV5-1 to TRBJ1-4, with D unclear. V was cut by 2 bases and J by 0 bases, with 11 bases left in between. Per the germline V gene, CDR1 is SGHRS and CDR2 is YFSETQ. This CDR3 is built from 16 residues. CDR3 protein: CASSFRSSATNEKLFF. CDR3 coding DNA: TGCGCCAGCAGCTTCAGGTCTTCCGCAACTAATGAAAAACTGTTTTTT. The full variable domain, its missing parts supplied by reference TRBV5-1 and TRBJ1-4, is KAGVTQTPRYLIKTRGQQVTLSCSPISGHRSVSWYQQTPGQGLQFLFEYFSETQRNKGNFPGRFSGRQFSNSRSEMNVSTLELGDSALYLCASSFRSSATNEKLFFGSGTQLSVL.

A few counts support this clonotype. The genes are TRBV2 and TRBJ1-1; 10 bases align to TRBD1. CDR3 length equals 14 residues. Germline CDR1 SNHLY, CDR2 FYNNEI. The ends lost 3 bases at V and 4 bases at J; junction bases unmatched: 2. The DNA of the CDR3 is TGTGCCAGCAGTGACCGGGACAGGGGCACTGAAGCTTTCTTT. Its translation: CASSDRDRGTEAFF.

The CDR3 loop is CASSLVGLAGDTGELFF. The CDR3 DNA reads as TGTGCCAGCAGCTTAGTAGGTCTAGCGGGAGACACCGGGGAGCTGTTTTTT. The V call is TRBV11-2, the J call TRBJ2-2; the match to TRBD2 covers 10 bases. Trimming removed 1 base from V and 3 bases from J; junction bases left unmatched: 5. Germline loops: CDR1 SGHAT, CDR2 FQNNGV. The CDR3 has 17 residues.

This clonotype was detected many times. One end of the junction is discordant with germline, which a read error may explain. V is TRBV12-3 or TRBV12-4 and J is TRBJ2-7, with no clear D. This CDR3 has 11 residues. The CDR3 region has the DNA TGTGCCAGCAGCTTAGGTTACGAGCAGTACTTC. Translated, it gives CASSLGYEQYF.

The rearrangement links TRBV6-1 to TRBJ1-1; 8 bases are a match to TRBD1. Looked up from germline, CDR1 is MNHNS and CDR2 is SASEGT. This CDR3 contains 16 residues. Losses at the gene ends were 6 bases for V and 1 base for J; bases not matched to a gene: 10. CDR3 sequence reads: CASSPFQGAWNTEAFF. CDR3 coding DNA: TGTGCCAGCAGCCCCTTTCAGGGGGCATGGAACACTGAAGCTTTCTTT.

V usage is TRBV14 and J usage is TRBJ2-5; no firm D call. Germline V lookup: CDR1 SGHDN, CDR2 FVKESK. The CDR3 consists of 14 residues. Trimming pared 4 bases from V and 5 bases from J, leaving 14 bases between. The CDR3 protein is CASSRYPDVETQYF. In DNA form, the CDR3 reads TGTGCCAGCAGCCGGTACCCGGACGTCGAGACCCAGTACTTC. Supplemented by reference TRBV14 and TRBJ2-5, the full variable domain reads EAGVTQFPSHSVIEKGQTVTLRCDPISGHDNLYWYRRVMGKEIKFLLHFVKESKQDESGMPNNRFLAERTGGTYSTLKVQPAELEDSGVYFCASSRYPDVETQYFGPGTRLLVL.

This chain links TRBV4-2 with TRBJ1-1, with TRBD1 matching 7 bases. The CDR3 runs to 17 residues. From germline, CDR1 is LGHNA and CDR2 YNFKEQ. V trimming: 4 bases; J trimming: 2 bases; junction bases outside the gene matches: 13. The CDR3 spells CASSRMGTAQRNTEAFF. CDR3 coding DNA: TGTGCCAGCAGCCGAATGGGGACAGCGCAGCGTAACACTGAAGCTTTCTTT.

J is TRBJ2-4 and V is TRBV9, with D hard to call. The CDR3 runs 15 residues. Germline CDR1 is SGDLS and CDR2 is YYNGEE. Trimming pared 5 bases from V and 0 bases from J, leaving 12 bases between. The CDR3 DNA follows: TGTGCCAGCAGGGTACCGACTCTAGCCAAAAACATTCAGTACTTC. Its protein product is CASRVPTLAKNIQYF.

In its sample, this clonotype was seen a few times. The rearrangement links TRBV29-1 to TRBJ1-2; D possibly corresponds to TRBD1 (5 bases). Germline-derived CDR1 and CDR2 are SQVTM and ANQGSEA. V was pared by 0 bases and J by 8 bases, with 13 bases between. The CDR3 is made up of 13 amino acids. As DNA, the CDR3 is TGCAGCGTTGAAGACTGGGGGAGGGCCGGCTACACCTTC. It yields the protein CSVEDWGRAGYTF.